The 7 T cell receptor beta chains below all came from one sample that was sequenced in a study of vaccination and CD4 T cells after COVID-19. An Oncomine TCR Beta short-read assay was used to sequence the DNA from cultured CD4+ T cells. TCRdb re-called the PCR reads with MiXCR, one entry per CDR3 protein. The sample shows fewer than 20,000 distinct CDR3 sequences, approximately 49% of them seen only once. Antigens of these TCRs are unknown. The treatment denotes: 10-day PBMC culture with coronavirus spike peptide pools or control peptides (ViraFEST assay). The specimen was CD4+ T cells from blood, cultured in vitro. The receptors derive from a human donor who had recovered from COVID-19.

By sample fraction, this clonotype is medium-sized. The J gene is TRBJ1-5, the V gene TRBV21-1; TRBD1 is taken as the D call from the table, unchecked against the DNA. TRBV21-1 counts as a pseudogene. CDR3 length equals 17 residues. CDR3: CASSRGPDRDSNQPQHF. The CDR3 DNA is TGTGCCAGCAGCAGGGGACCGGACAGGGATAGCAATCAGCCCCAGCATTTT.

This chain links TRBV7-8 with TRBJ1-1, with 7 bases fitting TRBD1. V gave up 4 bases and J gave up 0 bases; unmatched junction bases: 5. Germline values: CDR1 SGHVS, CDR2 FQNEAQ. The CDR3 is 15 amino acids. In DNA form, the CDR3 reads TGTGCCAGCAGCTGGGGGACAGATGTGAACACTGAAGCTTTCTTT. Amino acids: CASSWGTDVNTEAFF.

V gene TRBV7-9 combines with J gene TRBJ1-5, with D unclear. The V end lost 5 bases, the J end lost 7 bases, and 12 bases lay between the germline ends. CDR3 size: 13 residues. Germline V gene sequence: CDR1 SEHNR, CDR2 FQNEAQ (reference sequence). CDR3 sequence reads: CASSGSKEQPQHF. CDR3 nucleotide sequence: TGTGCCAGCAGCGGCTCAAAGGAACAGCCCCAGCATTTT.

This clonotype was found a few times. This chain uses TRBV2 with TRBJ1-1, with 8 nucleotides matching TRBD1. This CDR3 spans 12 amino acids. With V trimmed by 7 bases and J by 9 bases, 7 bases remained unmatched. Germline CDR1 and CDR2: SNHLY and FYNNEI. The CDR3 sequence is CASKETGAKAFF. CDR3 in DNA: TGTGCCAGCAAAGAGACAGGGGCGAAAGCTTTCTTT.

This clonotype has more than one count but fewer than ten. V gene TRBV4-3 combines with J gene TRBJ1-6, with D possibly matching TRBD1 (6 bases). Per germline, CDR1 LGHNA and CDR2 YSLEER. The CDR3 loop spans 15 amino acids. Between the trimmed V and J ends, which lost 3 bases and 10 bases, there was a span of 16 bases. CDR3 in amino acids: CASSQATLGGSPLHF. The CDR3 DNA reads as TGCGCCAGCAGCCAGGCTACACTAGGGGGATCACCCCTCCACTTT.

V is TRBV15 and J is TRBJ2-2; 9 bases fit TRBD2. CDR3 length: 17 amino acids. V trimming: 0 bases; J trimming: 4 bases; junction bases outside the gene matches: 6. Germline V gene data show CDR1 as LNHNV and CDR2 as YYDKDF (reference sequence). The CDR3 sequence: CATSRDVGLAGTGELFF. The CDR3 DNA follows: TGTGCCACCAGCAGAGATGTGGGACTAGCTGGCACCGGGGAGCTGTTTTTT.

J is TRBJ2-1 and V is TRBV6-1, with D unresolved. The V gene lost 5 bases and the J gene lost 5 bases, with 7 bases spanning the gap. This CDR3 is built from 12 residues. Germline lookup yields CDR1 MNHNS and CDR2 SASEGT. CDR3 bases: TGTGCCAGCAGTCTTCGGAACAATGAGCAGTTCTTC. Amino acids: CASSLRNNEQFF.